This T cell receptor (beta chain) was captured by sequencing in a study of shared clonotypes between healthy human individuals. The CDR3 loop spans 15 amino acids. Germline V CDR1 and CDR2: GTSNPN, SVGIG (reference sequence). The V and J ends lost 1 base and 7 bases respectively, with 16 bases between them. Clones were sequenced by immunoSEQ multiplex PCR, and TCRdb holds only the in-frame ones, with some missing. The table lists some 2,500,000 clones, over 85% of them singletons, with around 0.4% in the top ten. The sample was naive CD4+ T cells from PBMCs. Sample subset: CD45RA+ positively selected. The chain has TRBV30 and TRBJ2-2; possibly TRBD1 for D (5 bases). This clonotype was sampled from a man younger than 35 in good health. Some clones in this sample may be carry-over from other donors' samples. CDR3 region: CAWSAQRGPGGELFF. CDR3 nucleotides: TGTGCCTGGAGTGCCCAAAGGGGCCCGGGCGGGGAGCTGTTTTTT.